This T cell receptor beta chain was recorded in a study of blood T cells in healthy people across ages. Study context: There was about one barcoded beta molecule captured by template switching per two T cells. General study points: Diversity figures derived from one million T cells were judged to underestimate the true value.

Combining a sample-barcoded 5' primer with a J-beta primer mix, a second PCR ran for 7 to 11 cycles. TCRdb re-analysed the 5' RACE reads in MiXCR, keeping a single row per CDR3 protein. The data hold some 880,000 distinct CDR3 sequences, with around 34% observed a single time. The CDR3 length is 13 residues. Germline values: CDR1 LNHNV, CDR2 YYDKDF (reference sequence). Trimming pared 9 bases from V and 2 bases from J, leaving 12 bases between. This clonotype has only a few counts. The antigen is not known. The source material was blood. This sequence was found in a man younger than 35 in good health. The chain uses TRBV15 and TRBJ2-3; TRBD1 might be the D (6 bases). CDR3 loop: CATGTGFTDTQYF. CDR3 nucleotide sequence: TGTGCCACAGGTACAGGGTTCACAGATACGCAGTATTTT. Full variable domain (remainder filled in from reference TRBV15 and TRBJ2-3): DAMVIQNPRYQVTQFGKPVTLSCSQTLNHNVMYWYQQKSSQAPKLLFHYYDKDFNNEADTPDNFQSRRPNTSFCFLDIRSPGLGDTAMYLCATGTGFTDTQYFGPGTRLTVL.